The clone carrying this TCR beta chain was observed a few times. Its antigen is not known. The sample's time point: after neoadjuvant nivolumab, at surgical resection. Patients had newly diagnosed, untreated stage II-IVA oral cavity squamous cell carcinoma. Assay used: immunoSEQ multiplex PCR; TCRdb lists only in-frame clones, some missing. Of around 24,000 clones listed, under 30% are singletons. The sample belongs to a study of neoadjuvant anti-PD-1 for oral cavity cancer. Overall study context: Nivolumab at 3 mg/kg was mostly given biweekly, three to four doses, pre-surgery.

Trimming took off 7 bases at V and 5 bases at J, with 3 bases between the two ends. The CDR3 is made up of 10 amino acids. In germline, CDR1 is MDHEN, CDR2 SYDVKM. Study results and caveats: Greater tumor shrinkage accompanied bigger post-treatment sizes of preexisting clones.

The starting material was tumor tissue, obtained after nivolumab (anti-PD-1) treatment. The TCR originated in a person aged 35-79 years with oral cavity squamous cell carcinoma. This chain uses TRBV28 with TRBJ1-5; D gene ambiguous. CDR3: CASNYQPQHF. For the CDR3, the DNA is TGTGCCAGCAACTATCAGCCCCAGCATTTT.